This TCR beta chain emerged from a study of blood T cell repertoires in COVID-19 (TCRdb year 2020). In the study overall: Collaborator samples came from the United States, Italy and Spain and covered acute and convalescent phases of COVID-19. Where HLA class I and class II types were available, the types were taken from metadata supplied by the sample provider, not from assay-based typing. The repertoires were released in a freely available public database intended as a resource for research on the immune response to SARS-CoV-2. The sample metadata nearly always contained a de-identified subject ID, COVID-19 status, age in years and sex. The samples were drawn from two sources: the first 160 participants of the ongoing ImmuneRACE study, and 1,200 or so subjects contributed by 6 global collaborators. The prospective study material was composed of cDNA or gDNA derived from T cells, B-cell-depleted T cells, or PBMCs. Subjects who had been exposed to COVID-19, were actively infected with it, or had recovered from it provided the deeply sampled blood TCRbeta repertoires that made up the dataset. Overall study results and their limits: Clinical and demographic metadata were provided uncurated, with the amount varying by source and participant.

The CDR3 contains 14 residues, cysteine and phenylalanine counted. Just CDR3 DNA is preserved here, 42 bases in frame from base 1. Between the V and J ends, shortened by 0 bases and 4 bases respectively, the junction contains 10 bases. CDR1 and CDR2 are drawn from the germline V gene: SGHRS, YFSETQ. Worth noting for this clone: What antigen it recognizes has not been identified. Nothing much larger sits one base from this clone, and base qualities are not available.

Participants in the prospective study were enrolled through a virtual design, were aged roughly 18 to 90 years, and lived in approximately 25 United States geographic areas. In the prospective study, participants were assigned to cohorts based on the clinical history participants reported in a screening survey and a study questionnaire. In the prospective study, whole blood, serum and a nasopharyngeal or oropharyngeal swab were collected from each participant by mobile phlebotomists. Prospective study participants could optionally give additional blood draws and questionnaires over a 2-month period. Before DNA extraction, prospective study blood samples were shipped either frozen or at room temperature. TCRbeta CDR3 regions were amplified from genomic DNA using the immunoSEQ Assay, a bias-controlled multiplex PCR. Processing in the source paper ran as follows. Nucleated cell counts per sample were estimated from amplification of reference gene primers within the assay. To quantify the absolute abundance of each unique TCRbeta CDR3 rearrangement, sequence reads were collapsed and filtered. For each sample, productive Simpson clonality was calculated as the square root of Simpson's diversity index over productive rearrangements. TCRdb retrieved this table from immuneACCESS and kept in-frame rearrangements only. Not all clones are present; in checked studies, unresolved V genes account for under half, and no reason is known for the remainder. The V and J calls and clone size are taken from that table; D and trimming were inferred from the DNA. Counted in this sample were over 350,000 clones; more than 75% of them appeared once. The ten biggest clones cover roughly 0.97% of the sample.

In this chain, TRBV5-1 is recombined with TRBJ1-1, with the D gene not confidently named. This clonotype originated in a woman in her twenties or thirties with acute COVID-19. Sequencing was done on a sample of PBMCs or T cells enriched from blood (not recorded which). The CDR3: CASSLGGLGTEAFF. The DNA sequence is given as TGCGCCAGCAGCTTGGGAGGGTTAGGCACTGAAGCTTTCTTT.